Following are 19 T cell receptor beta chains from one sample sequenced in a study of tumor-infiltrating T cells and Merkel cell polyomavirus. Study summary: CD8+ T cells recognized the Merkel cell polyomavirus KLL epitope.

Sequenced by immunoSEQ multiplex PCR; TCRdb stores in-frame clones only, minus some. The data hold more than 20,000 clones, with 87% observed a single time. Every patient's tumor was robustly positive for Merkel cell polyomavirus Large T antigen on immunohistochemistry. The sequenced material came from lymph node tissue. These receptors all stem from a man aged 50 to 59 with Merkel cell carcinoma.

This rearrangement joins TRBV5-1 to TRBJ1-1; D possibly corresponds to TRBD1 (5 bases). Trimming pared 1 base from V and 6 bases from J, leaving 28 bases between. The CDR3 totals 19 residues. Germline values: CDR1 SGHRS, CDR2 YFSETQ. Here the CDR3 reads CASSLNTARSIRGSAEAFF. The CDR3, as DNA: TGCGCCAGCAGCTTGAATACGGCGCGAAGTATAAGGGGTTCTGCTGAAGCTTTCTTT.

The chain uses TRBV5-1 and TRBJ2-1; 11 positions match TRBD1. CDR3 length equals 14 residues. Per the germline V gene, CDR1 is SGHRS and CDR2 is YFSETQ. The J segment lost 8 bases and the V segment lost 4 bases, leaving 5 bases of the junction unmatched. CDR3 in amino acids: CASSPGQGADEQFF. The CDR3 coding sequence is TGCGCCAGCAGCCCCGGACAGGGGGCTGATGAGCAGTTCTTC.

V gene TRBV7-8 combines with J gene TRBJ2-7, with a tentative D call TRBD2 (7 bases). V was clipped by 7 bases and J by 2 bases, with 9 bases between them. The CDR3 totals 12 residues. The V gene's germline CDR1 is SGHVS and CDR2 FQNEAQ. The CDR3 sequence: CASKGGAYEQYF. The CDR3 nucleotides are TGTGCCAGCAAAGGGGGGGCCTACGAGCAGTACTTC.

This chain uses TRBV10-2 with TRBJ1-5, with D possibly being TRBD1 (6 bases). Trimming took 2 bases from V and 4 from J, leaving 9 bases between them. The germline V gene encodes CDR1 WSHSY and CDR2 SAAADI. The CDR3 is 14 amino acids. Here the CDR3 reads CASSEAQGNQPQHF. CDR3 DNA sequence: TGCGCCAGCAGTGAGGCCCAGGGGAATCAGCCCCAGCATTTT.

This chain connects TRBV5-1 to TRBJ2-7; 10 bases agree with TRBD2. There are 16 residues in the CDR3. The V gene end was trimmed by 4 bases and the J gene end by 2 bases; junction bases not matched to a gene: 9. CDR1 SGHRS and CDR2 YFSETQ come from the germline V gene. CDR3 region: CASSPPGLAETYEQYF. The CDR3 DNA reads TGCGCCAGCAGCCCTCCCGGACTAGCGGAAACCTACGAGCAGTACTTC. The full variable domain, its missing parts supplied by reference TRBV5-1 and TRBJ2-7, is KAGVTQTPRYLIKTRGQQVTLSCSPISGHRSVSWYQQTPGQGLQFLFEYFSETQRNKGNFPGRFSGRQFSNSRSEMNVSTLELGDSALYLCASSPPGLAETYEQYFGPGTRLTVT.

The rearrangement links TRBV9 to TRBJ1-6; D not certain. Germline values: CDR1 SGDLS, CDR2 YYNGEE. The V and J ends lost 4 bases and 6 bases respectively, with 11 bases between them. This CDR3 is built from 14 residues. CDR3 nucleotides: TGTGCCAGCAGCCCGGAGGTGGCTAATTCACCCCTCCACTTT. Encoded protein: CASSPEVANSPLHF.

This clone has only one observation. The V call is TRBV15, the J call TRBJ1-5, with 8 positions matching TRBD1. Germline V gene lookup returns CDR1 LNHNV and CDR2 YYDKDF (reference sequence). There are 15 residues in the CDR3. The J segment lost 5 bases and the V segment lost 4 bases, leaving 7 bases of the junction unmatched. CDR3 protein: CATSTSGQGHQPQHF. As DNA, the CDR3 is TGTGCCACCAGCACCTCTGGACAGGGCCATCAGCCCCAGCATTTT.

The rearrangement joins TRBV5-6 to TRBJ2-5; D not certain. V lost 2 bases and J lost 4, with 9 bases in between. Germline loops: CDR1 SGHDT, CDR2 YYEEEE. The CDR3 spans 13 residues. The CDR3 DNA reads TGTGCCAGCAGCTTTGCCGGAGCAGAGACCCAGTACTTC. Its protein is CASSFAGAETQYF.

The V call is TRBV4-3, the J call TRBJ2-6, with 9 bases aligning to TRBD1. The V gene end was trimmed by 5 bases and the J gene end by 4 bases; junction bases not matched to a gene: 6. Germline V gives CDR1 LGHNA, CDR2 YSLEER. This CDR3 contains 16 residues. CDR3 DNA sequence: TGCGCCAGCAGCGGCGGACAGGGGACCGGGGCCAACGTCCTGACTTTC. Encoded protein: CASSGGQGTGANVLTF.

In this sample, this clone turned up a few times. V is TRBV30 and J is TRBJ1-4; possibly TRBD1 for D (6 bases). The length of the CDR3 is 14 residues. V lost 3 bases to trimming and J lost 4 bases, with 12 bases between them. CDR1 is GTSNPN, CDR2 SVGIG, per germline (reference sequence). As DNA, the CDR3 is TGTGCCTGGAGCAACAGGGTCTTTAATGAAAAACTGTTTTTT. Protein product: CAWSNRVFNEKLFF.

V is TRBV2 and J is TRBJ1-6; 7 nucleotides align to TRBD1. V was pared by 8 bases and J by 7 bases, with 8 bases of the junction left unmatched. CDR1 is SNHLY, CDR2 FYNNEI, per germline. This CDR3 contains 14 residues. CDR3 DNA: TGTGCCAGCGCCTGGGACAGTCCGAATTCACCCCTCCACTTT. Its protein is CASAWDSPNSPLHF.

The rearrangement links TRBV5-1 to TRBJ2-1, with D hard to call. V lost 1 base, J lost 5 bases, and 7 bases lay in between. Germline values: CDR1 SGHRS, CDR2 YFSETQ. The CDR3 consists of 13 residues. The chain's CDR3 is CASSLYYNNEQFF. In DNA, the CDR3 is TGCGCCAGCAGCTTGTACTATAACAATGAGCAGTTCTTC.

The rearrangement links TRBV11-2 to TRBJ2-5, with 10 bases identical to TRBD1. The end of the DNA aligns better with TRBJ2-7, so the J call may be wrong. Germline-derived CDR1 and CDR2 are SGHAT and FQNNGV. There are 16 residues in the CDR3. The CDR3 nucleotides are TGTGCCAGCCTGGACAGGGGGTTAAGTAAGTCCTACGAGCAGTACTTC. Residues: CASLDRGLSKSYEQYF.

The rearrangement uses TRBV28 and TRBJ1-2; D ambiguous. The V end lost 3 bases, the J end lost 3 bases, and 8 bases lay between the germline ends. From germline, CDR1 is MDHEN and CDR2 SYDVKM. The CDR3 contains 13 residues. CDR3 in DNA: TGTGCCAGCAGTTTGTTCAGCGACTATGGCTACACCTTC. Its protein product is CASSLFSDYGYTF.

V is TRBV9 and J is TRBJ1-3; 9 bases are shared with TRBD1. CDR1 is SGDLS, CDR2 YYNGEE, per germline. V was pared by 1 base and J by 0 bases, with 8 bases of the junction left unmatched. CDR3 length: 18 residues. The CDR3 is CASSVRGDRVISGNTIYF. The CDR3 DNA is TGTGCCAGCAGCGTAAGAGGGGACAGGGTAATCTCTGGAAACACCATATATTTT.

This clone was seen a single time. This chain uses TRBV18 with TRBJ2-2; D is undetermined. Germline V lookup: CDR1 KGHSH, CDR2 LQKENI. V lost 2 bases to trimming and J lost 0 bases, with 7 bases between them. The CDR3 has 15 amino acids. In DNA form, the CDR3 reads TGTGCCAGCTCACCAAACACCGCGAACACCGGGGAGCTGTTTTTT. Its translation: CASSPNTANTGELFF.

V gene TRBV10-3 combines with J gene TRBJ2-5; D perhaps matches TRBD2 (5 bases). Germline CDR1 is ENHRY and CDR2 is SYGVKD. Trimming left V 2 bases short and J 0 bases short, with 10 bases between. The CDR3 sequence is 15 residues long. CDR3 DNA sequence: TGTGCCATCAGTGAGGGATTAGCGTACCAAGAGACCCAGTACTTC. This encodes CAISEGLAYQETQYF.

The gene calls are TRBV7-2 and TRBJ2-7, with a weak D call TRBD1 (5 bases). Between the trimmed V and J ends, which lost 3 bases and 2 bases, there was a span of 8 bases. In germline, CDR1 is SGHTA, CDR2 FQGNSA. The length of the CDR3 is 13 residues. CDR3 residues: CASSLQGTYEQYF. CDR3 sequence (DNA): TGTGCCAGCAGCTTGCAGGGCACCTACGAGCAGTACTTC.

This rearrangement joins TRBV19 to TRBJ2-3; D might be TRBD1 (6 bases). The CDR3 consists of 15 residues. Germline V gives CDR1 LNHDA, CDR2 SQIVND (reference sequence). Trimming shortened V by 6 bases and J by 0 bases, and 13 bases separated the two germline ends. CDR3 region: CASSRTGTSTDTQYF. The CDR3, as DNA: TGTGCCAGTAGCCGCACAGGGACAAGCACAGATACGCAGTATTTT. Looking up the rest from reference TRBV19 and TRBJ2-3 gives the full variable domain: DGGITQSPKYLFRKEGQNVTLSCEQNLNHDAMYWYRQDPGQGLRLIYYSQIVNDFQKGDIAEGYSVSREKKESFPLTVTSAQKNPTAFYLCASSRTGTSTDTQYFGPGTRLTVL.